These 21 T cell receptor beta chains were sequenced from one sample in a study of control samples from healthy donors and cancer patients. Data came from immunoSEQ multiplex PCR; TCRdb stores just in-frame clones and leaves some out. The table shows fewer than 40,000 clones, with roughly 92% occurring only once. Sequencing input: PBMCs. Every receptor here comes from a man aged 40-50 years with colorectal cancer.

V is TRBV19 and J is TRBJ2-1, with TRBD1 matching 7 bases. This CDR3 has 16 residues. The germline V gene has CDR1 LNHDA and CDR2 SQIVND (reference sequence). V shed 4 bases, J shed 2 bases, and the junction held 8 bases outside the gene matches. The CDR3 region is CASSKRQGRAYNEQFF. The CDR3 DNA is TGTGCCAGTAGTAAACGACAGGGAAGAGCCTACAATGAGCAGTTCTTC.

The gene calls are TRBV5-5 and TRBJ2-7; D possibly corresponds to TRBD2 (5 bases). CDR1 is SGHKS and CDR2 is YYEKEE in the germline V gene (reference sequence). The ends were cut back, 6 bases at V and 1 base at J, with 14 bases in the middle. There are 14 residues in the CDR3. The DNA of the CDR3 is TGTGCCAGCATCCCGAGGGTACCTTCCTACGAGCAGTACTTC. It codes for CASIPRVPSYEQYF.

The J gene is TRBJ2-7, the V gene TRBV27; D ambiguous. This CDR3 spans 15 amino acids. CDR1 is MNHEY, CDR2 SMNVEV, per germline (reference sequence). Trimming left V 0 bases short and J 2 bases short, with 11 bases between. CDR3: CASSLSARGTYEQYF. In nucleotides, the CDR3 is TGTGCCAGCAGTTTATCGGCCCGCGGCACCTACGAGCAGTACTTC.

Only one count was recorded for this clone. The chain has TRBV6-1 and TRBJ2-7, with D perhaps matching TRBD1 (6 bases). V was trimmed by 0 bases and J by 3 bases, leaving 15 bases between them. CDR3 size: 16 residues. Germline loops: CDR1 MNHNS, CDR2 SASEGT. The CDR3 loop is CASSEAYNRVFYEQYF. The CDR3, as DNA: TGTGCCAGCAGTGAAGCGTATAACAGGGTTTTCTACGAGCAGTACTTC.

The chain has TRBV18 and TRBJ1-5; 10 bases are a match to TRBD1. In germline, CDR1 is KGHSH, CDR2 LQKENI. J gave up 0 bases and V 6 bases, and 8 bases lay outside the gene matches. The CDR3 loop spans 17 amino acids. The CDR3 DNA is TGTGCCAGCTCTCTAACGGGGACAGGGGATAGCAATCAGCCCCAGCATTTT. Translating it yields CASSLTGTGDSNQPQHF.

The chain has TRBV30 and TRBJ1-4; TRBD1 agrees at 7 bases. The ends lost 7 bases at V and 2 bases at J; junction bases unmatched: 7. Germline V gives CDR1 GTSNPN, CDR2 SVGIG (reference sequence). The CDR3 is made up of 14 amino acids. As DNA, the CDR3 is TGTGCCTTAGGACAGGCTTTTACTAATGAAAAACTGTTTTTT. Amino acids: CALGQAFTNEKLFF. Full variable domain (rest looked up from reference TRBV30 and TRBJ1-4): SQTIHQWPATLVQPVGSPLSLECTVEGTSNPNLYWYRQAAGRGLQLLFYSVGIGQISSEVPQNLSASRPQDRQFILSSKKLLLSDSGFYLCALGQAFTNEKLFFGSGTQLSVL.

This chain connects TRBV7-9 to TRBJ1-6; the D is unclear. Trimming took 2 bases from V and 8 from J, leaving 7 bases between them. CDR3 length: 13 amino acids. Germline V lookup: CDR1 SEHNR, CDR2 FQNEAQ (reference sequence). In DNA, the CDR3 is TGTGCCAGCAGCTTATCGGGAGATTCACCCCTCCACTTT. This translates into CASSLSGDSPLHF.

V usage is TRBV5-6 and J usage is TRBJ2-1; maybe TRBD2 (7 bases). The CDR3 contains 17 residues. The V and J ends lost 2 bases and 6 bases respectively, with 21 bases between them. The germline V gene has CDR1 SGHDT and CDR2 YYEEEE. CDR3 sequence: CASSFMEVGGRGNEQFF. DNA for the CDR3: TGTGCCAGCAGCTTTATGGAAGTGGGGGGGCGTGGCAATGAGCAGTTCTTC.

This chain links TRBV24-1 with TRBJ2-3; 8 bases are shared with TRBD1. V lost 6 bases and J lost 3; bases outside the gene matches: 4. CDR1 and CDR2 from the germline V gene are KGHDR and SFDVKD. The CDR3 runs to 14 residues. The DNA of the CDR3 is TGTGCCACCAGTCATGGACAGGGTACAGATACGCAGTATTTT. This codes for CATSHGQGTDTQYF.

Remarks on this clone: At the DNA level, this CDR3 is encoded by other sequences in the same sample as well. Written as DNA, the CDR3 is TGTGCCAGCAGCTTGGCGGGGGTCCAAGAGACCCAGTACTTC. Its protein is CASSLAGVQETQYF. V usage is TRBV5-4 and J usage is TRBJ2-5, with a tentative D call TRBD2 (6 bases). The germline CDR1 and CDR2 sequences are SGHNT and YYREEE (reference sequence). V shed 0 bases and J shed 1 base, with 7 bases lying between them. The CDR3 covers 14 residues.

The rearrangement links TRBV5-4 to TRBJ2-7; either TRBD1 or TRBD2 may supply D (5 bases each). The CDR3 extends over 14 amino acids. V was shortened by 3 bases and J by 1 base, with 11 bases between the two germline ends. From germline, CDR1 is SGHNT and CDR2 YYREEE (reference sequence). DNA for the CDR3: TGTGCCAGCAGCTCACGGGACGGTTCCTACGAGCAGTACTTC. Encoded protein: CASSSRDGSYEQYF.

The rearrangement joins TRBV7-2 to TRBJ1-2; unclear D gene. The V and J ends lost 0 bases and 6 bases respectively, with 14 bases between them. The CDR3 has 15 residues. Germline loops: CDR1 SGHTA, CDR2 FQGNSA. This chain's CDR3 is CASSLARMGGNGYTF. The CDR3 nucleotides read TGTGCCAGCAGCTTAGCGCGGATGGGAGGCAATGGCTACACCTTC.

A remark on this clone: One end of the junction fails to match germline, which may point to a read error. This chain joins TRBV29-1 and TRBJ2-1; TRBD1 or TRBD2 may be the D gene (5 bases each). Germline loops: CDR1 SQVTM, CDR2 ANQGSEA. The CDR3 length is 12 residues. The CDR3 region has the DNA TGCAGCGTGGGGGACCCATACATTGAGCAGTTCTTC. This encodes CSVGDPYIEQFF.

This clone was seen only a few times. V usage is TRBV4-2 and J usage is TRBJ1-2; TRBD1 might be the D (5 bases). This CDR3 has 15 residues. The V gene lost 2 bases and the J gene lost 2 bases, with 12 bases spanning the gap. Per germline, CDR1 LGHNA and CDR2 YNFKEQ. CDR3 amino acids: CASSQYRNSNYGYTF. The CDR3 bases are TGTGCCAGCAGCCAATACAGGAACTCAAACTATGGCTACACCTTC.

This rearrangement joins TRBV30 to TRBJ2-3; D is uncertain. Per germline, CDR1 GTSNPN and CDR2 SVGIG (reference sequence). V lost 0 bases, J lost 3 bases, and 1 base lay in between. The CDR3 is 11 amino acids. For the CDR3, the DNA is TGTGCCTGGAGTGTGACAGATACGCAGTATTTT. Translation: CAWSVTDTQYF.

This clone was observed a single time. J is TRBJ1-5 and V is TRBV11-3; D ambiguous. The CDR3 is 13 residues long. V dropped 4 bases and J dropped 10 bases, with 14 bases sitting between them. CDR1 and CDR2 from the germline V gene are SGHNT and YENEEA. The CDR3 loop reads CASSSDPSGPQHF. In nucleotides, the CDR3 is TGTGCCAGCAGCTCCGACCCCTCGGGACCCCAGCATTTT.

The V call is TRBV7-9, the J call TRBJ1-5; tentative D call: TRBD1 (6 bases). The CDR3 consists of 15 residues. In germline, CDR1 is SEHNR, CDR2 FQNEAQ (reference sequence). V was cut by 1 base and J by 3 bases, with 10 bases left in between. The CDR3, as DNA: TGTGCCAGCAGCTTAGGGCAGGGGTACAATCAGCCCCAGCATTTT. It is translated as CASSLGQGYNQPQHF. The variable domain in full, completed from reference TRBV7-9 and TRBJ1-5, reads DTGVSQNPRHKITKRGQNVTFRCDPISEHNRLYWYRQTLGQGPEFLTYFQNEAQLEKSRLLSDRFSAERPKGSFSTLEIQRTEQGDSAMYLCASSLGQGYNQPQHFGDGTRLSIL.

This chain links TRBV29-1 with TRBJ2-2; 7 nucleotides agree with TRBD1. The V gene end was trimmed by 0 bases and the J gene end by 2 bases; junction bases not matched to a gene: 9. The CDR3 has 17 residues. Germline values: CDR1 SQVTM, CDR2 ANQGSEA. CDR3 region: CSVEDSPGQKNTGELFF. For the CDR3, the DNA is TGCAGCGTTGAAGATTCCCCGGGACAGAAAAACACCGGGGAGCTGTTTTTT.

J is TRBJ2-1 and V is TRBV29-1; the D call may be TRBD1 or TRBD2 (7 bases each). The germline CDR1 and CDR2 sequences are SQVTM and ANQGSEA. The V end lost 8 bases, the J end lost 4 bases, and 21 bases lay between the germline ends. This CDR3 spans 15 amino acids. CDR3 in DNA: TGCAGCACGTCCGGGACAGAGCGGGGTTACAATGAGCAGTTCTTC. This sequence encodes CSTSGTERGYNEQFF.

This chain joins TRBV19 and TRBJ2-2; D is unresolved. The germline CDR1 and CDR2 sequences are LNHDA and SQIVND (reference sequence). The CDR3 extends over 13 amino acids. V lost 0 bases and J 6 bases, leaving 5 bases between the germline ends. CDR3 residues: CASSIDRSGELFF. The DNA of the CDR3 is TGTGCCAGTAGTATAGACAGATCCGGGGAGCTGTTTTTT.

The J gene is TRBJ1-2, the V gene TRBV4-2; D uncertain. Trimming took off 3 bases at V and 3 bases at J, with 14 bases between the two ends. The CDR3 covers 15 residues. Germline CDR1 reads LGHNA; CDR2 reads YNFKEQ. The CDR3 DNA follows: TGTGCCAGCAGCCAGACGACCGGGAGAGACTATGGCTACACCTTC. Its protein is CASSQTTGRDYGYTF.